The present T cell receptor (beta chain) was sequenced within a study of blood T cells in healthy people across ages. Study-level points and caveats: Naive and antigen-experienced cells were not separated, limiting conclusive comparison. There was no known CMV status for donors, so expanded clonotype changes were possibly confounded.

Peripheral blood was drawn, ten milliliters per donor. Total RNA was extracted at no less than 6 micrograms per sample. A second PCR of roughly 7 to 11 cycles used a sample-barcoded 5' primer and a J-beta primer mix. MiXCR, applied by TCRdb to the 5' RACE reads, yields one record per CDR3 protein. Among about 680,000 distinct CDR3 sequences listed, 45% to 50% were seen once. This clonotype was counted only a few times. The antigen is undetermined. CDR3 length: 13 amino acids. Per the germline V gene, CDR1 is ENHRY and CDR2 is SYGVKD. Deletions cut 6 bases from V and 5 bases from J, with 13 bases between.

The chain employs TRBV10-3 and TRBJ2-5; tentatively, D is TRBD1 or TRBD2 (7 bases each). The clonotype comes from a woman aged 60-75 years in good health. Sequencing was performed on blood. The CDR3 DNA sequence: TGTGCCATCAGGGCAGGGGGGGAGGAGACCCAGTACTTC. The encoded protein is CAIRAGGEETQYF.